This TCR beta chain was sequenced for a study of T cells after yellow fever vaccination. TCRdb independently ran MiXCR on the 5' RACE reads; one entry per CDR3 protein. In the table there are a few hundred thousand distinct CDR3 sequences, about 7% of which are singletons. This clonotype was detected a few times. Trimming shortened V by 0 bases and J by 4 bases, and 14 bases separated the two germline ends. Germline values: CDR1 SGHAT, CDR2 FQNNGV. CDR3 size: 16 residues. The starting material was CD4+ T cells sorted from PBMCs, obtained on the day of the yellow fever booster vaccination. The TCR comes from a young man who received the YFV17D yellow fever vaccine. The V call is TRBV11-2, the J call TRBJ2-3; D gene unclear. CDR3 sequence (DNA): TGTGCCAGCAGCTTAGATCGGCGCCCCGCCGCAGATACGCAGTATTTT. Translated: CASSLDRRPAADTQYF.